This T cell receptor (beta chain) was observed in a study of T cells in localized non-small cell lung cancer. Study-wide findings and caveats: Compared with tumor, uninvolved adjacent lung displayed greater T cell clonality, ranking highest overall.

The method was immunoSEQ multiplex PCR; TCRdb's version includes in-frame clones alone and lacks a portion of them. The table lists under 40,000 clones, less than 80% of them singletons. From germline, CDR1 is LNHDA and CDR2 SQIVND (reference sequence). Trimming cost V 6 bases and J 8 bases, with 13 bases left between them. This CDR3 contains 12 residues. As to this clone: Its specificity is unknown.

This sequence originates from a male donor aged 60 or older with stage II squamous cell lung carcinoma. Sample: peripheral blood, taken before any cancer treatment. This chain joins TRBV19 and TRBJ1-2; TRBD1 is a possible D gene (6 bases). Here the CDR3 reads CASSKNRDGYTF. The CDR3 DNA sequence: TGTGCCAGTAGCAAAAACAGGGACGGCTACACCTTC.